These T cell receptor beta chains were read from a single sample in a study of OX40 agonist ivuxolimab in advanced cancers. Some clones are missing from TCRdb's copy, which holds only in-frame ones; the method was immunoSEQ multiplex PCR. The sample shows fewer than 80,000 clones, 80% to 90% of them seen only once. The starting material was CD4+ or CD8+ T cells sorted from blood, obtained in a trial of the OX40 agonist ivuxolimab. These TCRs come from an adult with an advanced solid tumor such as melanoma, head and neck, liver or kidney cancer. Both conserved end residues are part of each CDR3. The order of the fields is D gene, J gene, clone size, V gene, CDR3 protein, CDR3 DNA. A D gene is named only where the DNA matches it firmly. Size values are once, few and many counts, or a class for expanded clones, and some rows have none.

>TRBD2|TRBJ2-1|NA|TRBV7-2
CASSLGGSAHNEQFF
TGTGCCAGCAGCTTAGGCGGGAGTGCGCACAATGAGCAGTTCTTC
>TRBD2|TRBJ2-1|once|TRBV14
CASSRTSGSVGEQFF
TGTGCCAGCAGCCGGACTAGCGGGAGTGTAGGTGAGCAGTTCTTC
>NA|TRBJ1-3|NA|TRBV29-1
CSVELGPGIYF
TGCAGCGTTGAATTGGGACCAGGGATATATTTT
>NA|TRBJ2-1|NA|TRBV7-3
CASSFFGIAGRYNEQFF
TGTGCCAGCAGCTTCTTTGGTATCGCGGGGAGGTACAATGAGCAGTTCTTC
>NA|TRBJ1-2|NA|TRBV6-1
CASREGGSIRLGYTF
TGTGCCAGCAGGGAGGGGGGCTCTATAAGGTTGGGCTACACCTTC
>NA|TRBJ1-1|NA|TRBV7-8
CASSYGLDTEAFF
TGTGCCAGCAGCTATGGACTGGACACTGAAGCTTTCTTT
>NA|TRBJ2-2|NA|TRBV7-3
CASSLTGLWNTGELFF
TGTGCCAGCAGCTTAACAGGGTTGTGGAACACCGGGGAGCTGTTTTTT
>TRBD2|TRBJ2-7|few|TRBV7-9
CASSTAGTSSYEQYF
TGTGCCAGCAGCACCGCCGGGACTAGCTCCTACGAGCAGTACTTC
>NA|TRBJ1-1|NA|TRBV21-1
CASSSRDRGAYTEAFF
TGTGCCAGCAGCAGCCGGGACAGGGGAGCGTATACTGAAGCTTTCTTT
>NA|TRBJ1-1|once|TRBV5-4
CASSRDSISGTEAFF
TGTGCCAGCAGTCGGGATTCAATAAGTGGCACTGAAGCTTTCTTT
>NA|TRBJ1-1|NA|TRBV7-9
CASSWVGDTEAFF
TGTGCCAGCAGCTGGGTGGGGGACACTGAAGCTTTCTTT